Listed below are T cell receptor beta chains from one sample, sequenced in a study of regulatory T cells in long-lasting Graves disease. TCRdb ran MiXCR on the multiplex PCR reads and lists one entry per CDR3 protein. Among 550,000 or so distinct CDR3 sequences, approximately 12% were seen once, and the ten largest hold around 9.3%. These data also formed part of another study, on T cells in Graves' hyperthyroidism and ophthalmopathy.

Sequencing used peripheral blood mononuclear cells (PBMCs), obtained at new diagnosis, from a patient treated with antithyroid drugs. The receptors were sampled from a woman aged 25 to 39 with Graves disease. Each CDR3 is given with its conserved first and last residue. The order of the fields is clone size, V gene, D gene, J gene, CDR3 DNA, CDR3 protein. A D gene is named only where the DNA matches it firmly. Not all rows give a size; the values are once, few, many and, for expanded clones, a class.

size: few; V: TRBV7-9; D: -; J: TRBJ1-1; DNA: TGTGCCAGCAGCTTATGGGAAATGAACACTGAAGCTTTCTTT; CDR3: CASSLWEMNTEAFF
size: many; V: TRBV20-1; D: TRBD1; J: TRBJ1-1; DNA: TGCAGTGCTCTCGGGACAGGGGGCCACACTGAAGCTTTCTTT; CDR3: CSALGTGGHTEAFF
size: many; V: TRBV11-2; D: -; J: TRBJ1-1; DNA: TGTGCCAGCAGCCCCCGGGCGGGGAACACTGAAGCTTTCTTT; CDR3: CASSPRAGNTEAFF
size: -; V: TRBV7-9; D: TRBD1; J: TRBJ1-1; DNA: TGTGCCAGCAGCTCTCCCGACAGGGGGGCGCGAACTGAAGCTTTCTTT; CDR3: CASSSPDRGARTEAFF
size: few; V: TRBV7-3; D: -; J: TRBJ2-1; DNA: TGTGCCAGCAGCTCCCAGGGTTTAGGGCACAATGAGCAGTTCTTC; CDR3: CASSSQGLGHNEQFF
size: -; V: TRBV4-1; D: -; J: TRBJ1-5; DNA: TGCGCCAGCAGCCAAGATGATTCGACCAATCAGCCCCAGCATTTT; CDR3: CASSQDDSTNQPQHF
size: many; V: TRBV20-1; D: -; J: TRBJ2-5; DNA: TGCAGTGCTAGGTGGCTAGCTGATCAAGAGACCCAGTACTTC; CDR3: CSARWLADQETQYF
size: few; V: TRBV19; D: -; J: TRBJ2-1; DNA: TGTGCCAGTAGTATAGTAGCCAGCTACAGCAATGAGCAGTTCTTC; CDR3: CASSIVASYSNEQFF
size: many; V: TRBV20-1; D: -; J: TRBJ1-6; DNA: TGCAGTGCTAGAGAAGGGAATTCACCCCTCCACTTT; CDR3: CSAREGNSPLHF
size: few; V: TRBV24-1; D: TRBD1; J: TRBJ2-1; DNA: TGTGCCACCAGTGGCAGTCCGGGACAGGGGGAGAATGAGCAGTTCTTC; CDR3: CATSGSPGQGENEQFF
size: -; V: TRBV19; D: -; J: TRBJ2-1; DNA: TGTGCCAGTAGTCGGACCAGAGTCCCCTACAATGAGCAGTTCTTC; CDR3: CASSRTRVPYNEQFF
size: many; V: TRBV19; D: -; J: TRBJ1-1; DNA: TGTGCCAGTAGTATAGAGGTAAACAGGGAGGGAGACACTGAAGCTTTCTTT; CDR3: CASSIEVNREGDTEAFF
size: few; V: TRBV6-5; D: -; J: TRBJ1-2; DNA: TGTGCCAGCAGTTACTCTGAGGTTAGGGGCTACACCTTC; CDR3: CASSYSEVRGYTF
size: few; V: TRBV15; D: -; J: TRBJ2-1; DNA: TGTGCCACCAGCGATCCTGGGTCCTACAATGAGCAGTTCTTC; CDR3: CATSDPGSYNEQFF
size: -; V: TRBV19; D: TRBD2; J: TRBJ2-7; DNA: TGTGCCAGTAATAAGTTTAGCGGGAATGAGCAGTACTTC; CDR3: CASNKFSGNEQYF
size: -; V: TRBV5-1; D: -; J: TRBJ2-7; DNA: TGCGCCAGCAGCCGGGGGGCACCGCGATACGAGCAGTACTTC; CDR3: CASSRGAPRYEQYF
size: few; V: TRBV19; D: TRBD1; J: TRBJ1-4; DNA: TGTGCCAGTAGGGGGACAGTTGAAAAACTGTTTTTT; CDR3: CASRGTVEKLFF
size: many; V: TRBV3-1; D: -; J: TRBJ1-2; DNA: TGTGCCAGCAGCCCTGCCGGGGCCCGTAACTATGGCTACACCTTC; CDR3: CASSPAGARNYGYTF
size: many; V: TRBV15; D: TRBD2; J: TRBJ2-1; DNA: TGTGCCACCAGCAGAGATCGCGGGACTAGCGGGAGTTATGAGCAGTTCTTC; CDR3: CATSRDRGTSGSYEQFF
size: few; V: TRBV7-2; D: -; J: TRBJ2-7; DNA: TGTGCCAGCAGCTTAAGTCCAGGGCCCAACGAGCAGTACTTC; CDR3: CASSLSPGPNEQYF
size: many; V: TRBV27; D: -; J: TRBJ2-7; DNA: TGTGCCAGCAGTTTATCACGCGGGGCAGGGGACTTCTACGAGCAGTACTTC; CDR3: CASSLSRGAGDFYEQYF
size: many; V: TRBV27; D: TRBD1; J: TRBJ1-2; DNA: TGTGCCAGCAGTACAAACAGGGGTGGCTACACCTTC; CDR3: CASSTNRGGYTF
size: many; V: TRBV6-2/TRBV6-3; D: -; J: TRBJ2-1; DNA: TGTGCCAGCAGTCACGATTATGGGTCCAGCTCCTACAATGAGCAGTTCTTC; CDR3: CASSHDYGSSSYNEQFF
size: many; V: TRBV7-9; D: TRBD2; J: TRBJ2-7; DNA: TGTGCCAGCAGCCAATCCACGACTAGCGGGAGTCGCGCCTACGAGCAGTACTTC; CDR3: CASSQSTTSGSRAYEQYF
size: many; V: TRBV7-2; D: -; J: TRBJ2-7; DNA: TGTGCCAGCACGATTAGGGACGGCTACGAGCAGTACTTC; CDR3: CASTIRDGYEQYF
size: many; V: TRBV6-1; D: -; J: TRBJ2-7; DNA: TGTGCCAGCACACAGTACAGGTCGGTGACGGATGAGCAGTACTTC; CDR3: CASTQYRSVTDEQYF
size: many; V: TRBV6-1; D: -; J: TRBJ1-5; DNA: TGTGCCAGCAGCGACTGGAATACCGGGGGACTTCGAAATCAGCCCCAGCATTTT; CDR3: CASSDWNTGGLRNQPQHF
size: -; V: TRBV27; D: -; J: TRBJ1-5; DNA: TGTGCCAGCAGTCCCGTATTTTGGGGGGCTCAGCCCCAGCATTTT; CDR3: CASSPVFWGAQPQHF
size: few; V: TRBV20-1; D: TRBD1; J: TRBJ2-7; DNA: TGCAGTGTTCCGGACAGGGACACCTCCTACGAGCAGTACTTC; CDR3: CSVPDRDTSYEQYF
size: many; V: TRBV11-2; D: -; J: TRBJ1-1; DNA: TGTGCCAGCAGCTTAAGTTCAGGGCCTCTCGCTGAAGCTTTCTTT; CDR3: CASSLSSGPLAEAFF
size: many; V: TRBV7-3; D: TRBD2; J: TRBJ2-1; DNA: TGTGCCAGCAGCGAACTAGCGGCCCCCTACAATGAGCAGTTCTTC; CDR3: CASSELAAPYNEQFF